This entry lists 2 T cell receptor beta chains sequenced from one sample in a study of identical twins. In TCRdb, the 5' RACE reads were re-called with MiXCR into one record per CDR3 protein. Among fewer than 550,000 distinct CDR3 sequences listed, 15% were seen once. These sequences were also reported in another study, on yellow fever vaccine responses in identical twins.

The sequenced material came from CD4+ T cells sorted from blood. The origin of the receptors is a woman aged 18-29 years in good health.

This clonotype was seen repeatedly, ten times or more. The CDR3 bases are TGTGCCAGCAGTGAAGCGCTTTGGGAGCTGTTTTTT. Translation: CASSEALWELFF. This rearrangement joins TRBV2 to TRBJ2-2; D gene ambiguous. Germline CDR1 is SNHLY and CDR2 is FYNNEI. Trimming took off 0 bases at V and 9 bases at J, with 5 bases between the two ends. The length of the CDR3 is 12 residues.

This clonotype has more than one count but fewer than ten. J is TRBJ2-2 and V is TRBV12-3 or TRBV12-4, with 13 bases fitting TRBD2. CDR3 size: 16 residues. The V gene end was trimmed by 5 bases and the J gene end by 5 bases; junction bases not matched to a gene: 5. CDR3 nucleotides: TGTGCCAGCAGTGCCCAACTAGCGGGGGGGACCGGGGAGCTGTTTTTT. Translation gives CASSAQLAGGTGELFF.